The next 16 T cell receptor beta chains were all read from a single sample in a study of blood T cell repertoires in COVID-19. TCRdb keeps only in-frame clones here, not all; method: immunoSEQ multiplex PCR. The sample carries 69,000 or so clones, roughly 80% recorded once. Sequencing was carried out using peripheral blood. The receptor source for this set is a woman of 80 years or more with acute or convalescent COVID-19.

The CDR3 DNA is TGTGCCAGCTCCCAGCCGGGGGGCCTTACCTACGAGCAGTACTTC. Translated: CASSQPGGLTYEQYF. V usage is TRBV6-5 and J usage is TRBJ2-7; possible D gene TRBD2, 7 bases. The CDR3 spans 15 residues. Germline CDR1 and CDR2: MNHEY and SVGAGI. Deletions cut 8 bases from V and 2 bases from J, with 19 bases between.

This chain connects TRBV3-1 (or the pseudogene TRBV3-2) to TRBJ1-3; 9 nucleotides match TRBD1. The germline CDR1 and CDR2 sequences are LGHDT and YNNKEL (reference sequence). The CDR3 runs to 14 residues. Unmatched junction bases numbered 3, after V lost 4 bases and J lost 5 bases. In DNA form, the CDR3 reads TGTGCCAGCAGCCTCGGACAGGGGCGAAACACCATATATTTT. This codes for CASSLGQGRNTIYF.

V usage is TRBV2 and J usage is TRBJ2-4; 8 bases line up with TRBD1. CDR3 length: 16 residues. Germline V CDR1 and CDR2: SNHLY, FYNNEI. Trimming at V came to 6 bases and at J to 0 bases, leaving 7 bases not matched to a gene. CDR3 sequence (DNA): TGTGCCAGCAGGATAACGACAGGGGTAGCCAAAAACATTCAGTACTTC. This gives the protein CASRITTGVAKNIQYF.

This clone appeared once. The rearrangement uses TRBV5-5 and TRBJ2-3, with 11 bases fitting TRBD2. This CDR3 is 19 amino acids long. Trimming at V came to 0 bases and at J to 4 bases, leaving 13 bases not matched to a gene. From germline, CDR1 is SGHKS and CDR2 YYEKEE (reference sequence). The DNA for the CDR3 is TGTGCCAGCAGCTTGGGCCCTAGCGGGGGGCGAAGGCCCGCAGATACGCAGTATTTT. It encodes CASSLGPSGGRRPADTQYF.

DNA for the CDR3: TGTGCCAGCAGCCAAGATAATGGGGGGATGAACACTGAAGCTTTCTTT. It translates to CASSQDNGGMNTEAFF. The chain employs TRBV4-2 and TRBJ1-1; the D gene is possibly TRBD1 (5 bases). Germline V gene data show CDR1 as LGHNA and CDR2 as YNFKEQ. The CDR3 loop spans 16 amino acids. V lost 0 bases, J lost 0 bases, and 11 bases lay in between.

This chain uses TRBV6-2 or TRBV6-3 with TRBJ2-2, with a weak D call TRBD2 (6 bases). V dropped 2 bases and J dropped 3 bases, with 13 bases sitting between them. In germline, CDR1 is MNHEY, CDR2 SVGEGT. The CDR3 has 16 residues. CDR3 protein: CASSYDVGGDTGELFF. The CDR3 DNA reads as TGTGCCAGCAGTTACGATGTGGGGGGAGACACCGGGGAGCTGTTTTTT.

The chain joins TRBV5-1 to TRBJ2-1; 13 nucleotides agree with TRBD2. V shed 4 bases, J shed 7 bases, and the junction held 5 bases outside the gene matches. Germline V gene sequence: CDR1 SGHRS, CDR2 YFSETQ. The CDR3 contains 15 residues. The CDR3 protein is CASSPRTSGGNEQFF. DNA of the CDR3: TGCGCCAGCAGCCCCAGGACTAGCGGGGGTAATGAGCAGTTCTTC.

The chain recombines TRBV19 with TRBJ2-7; 7 nucleotides match TRBD2. The trim removed 5 bases at V and 2 bases at J, leaving 9 bases unmatched. Germline-derived CDR1 and CDR2 are LNHDA and SQIVND (reference sequence). The CDR3 is 15 amino acids. The CDR3 protein is CASSAPGTTTYEQYF. DNA for the CDR3: TGTGCCAGTAGTGCCCCCGGGACTACTACCTACGAGCAGTACTTC.

Details on this clone: The identical CDR3 is also encoded by other nucleotide sequences in the sample. The chain carries TRBV20-1 and TRBJ1-1; possible D gene TRBD1, 5 bases. Trimming removed 3 bases from V and 6 bases from J, with 8 bases in between. Germline CDR1 is DFQATT and CDR2 is SNEGSKA (reference sequence). The CDR3 covers 11 residues. CDR3 bases: TGCAGTGCTAGTCCGGGGGCTGAAGCTTTCTTT. This translates into CSASPGAEAFF.

The rearrangement links TRBV11-2 to TRBJ2-4; 9 bases fit TRBD1. Losses at the gene ends were 4 bases for V and 6 bases for J; bases not matched to a gene: 16. This CDR3 is built from 18 residues. CDR1 and CDR2 (germline): SGHAT, FQNNGV. The CDR3 nucleotides are TGTGCCAGCAGCTCCCTGGGCCTACAGGGGGCTGGGAGAAACATTCAGTACTTC. Translating it yields CASSSLGLQGAGRNIQYF. The whole variable domain, filled in from reference TRBV11-2 and TRBJ2-4, reads EAGVAQSPRYKIIEKRQSVAFWCNPISGHATLYWYQQILGQGPKLLIQFQNNGVVDDSQLPKDRFSAERLKGVDSTLKIQPAKLEDSAVYLCASSSLGLQGAGRNIQYFGAGTRLSVL.

The CDR3 sequence is CASRQGQMNTEAFF. CDR3 sequence (DNA): TGTGCCAGTAGGCAGGGACAGATGAACACTGAAGCTTTCTTT. This chain joins TRBV19 and TRBJ1-1, with 7 bases matching TRBD1. The CDR3 is 14 amino acids. V lost 6 bases and J lost 0; bases outside the gene matches: 4. The V gene's germline CDR1 is LNHDA and CDR2 SQIVND (reference sequence).

The chain couples TRBV27 to TRBJ2-7; tentatively, D is TRBD1 (5 bases). CDR3 size: 13 residues. V was clipped by 8 bases and J by 3 bases, with 14 bases between them. Germline values: CDR1 MNHEY, CDR2 SMNVEV (reference sequence). This chain's CDR3 is CASARQMHYEQYF. In DNA form, the CDR3 reads TGTGCCAGCGCCAGACAGATGCACTACGAGCAGTACTTC.

V gene TRBV29-1 combines with J gene TRBJ2-5; D is perhaps TRBD1 (5 bases). V lost 5 bases to trimming and J lost 2 bases, with 15 bases between them. Germline V gene data show CDR1 as SQVTM and CDR2 as ANQGSEA. The CDR3 sequence is 14 residues long. The CDR3 sequence is CSVSPRDEQETQYF. In DNA, the CDR3 is TGCAGCGTTTCACCCAGGGATGAACAAGAGACCCAGTACTTC.

This chain links TRBV4-1 with TRBJ2-7; TRBD2 aligns across 7 bases. Per germline, CDR1 MGHRA and CDR2 YSYEKL. J gave up 2 bases and V 4 bases, and 11 bases lay outside the gene matches. This CDR3 is built from 16 residues. The CDR3 coding sequence is TGCGCCAGCAGCCTCCAGACCGCGGGGGTGACCTACGAGCAGTACTTC. Its translation: CASSLQTAGVTYEQYF.

This chain joins TRBV6-5 and TRBJ2-7; a possible D gene is TRBD1 (5 bases). Trimming removed 5 bases from V and 7 bases from J, with 18 bases in between. Germline V lookup: CDR1 MNHEY, CDR2 SVGAGI. The CDR3 totals 14 residues. The CDR3 loop reads CASSTIQQQVEQYF. CDR3 DNA sequence: TGTGCCAGCAGTACTATCCAACAACAGGTTGAGCAGTACTTC.

This clone was detected a few times. This chain joins TRBV10-3 and TRBJ2-3, with TRBD2 matching over 8 bases. Germline CDR1 is ENHRY and CDR2 is SYGVKD. Trimming at V came to 2 bases and at J to 4 bases, leaving 8 bases not matched to a gene. CDR3 length: 16 amino acids. CDR3 in DNA: TGTGCCATCAGTGAGCCGGGGGGGGATGGCCCAGATACGCAGTATTTT. This sequence encodes CAISEPGGDGPDTQYF.